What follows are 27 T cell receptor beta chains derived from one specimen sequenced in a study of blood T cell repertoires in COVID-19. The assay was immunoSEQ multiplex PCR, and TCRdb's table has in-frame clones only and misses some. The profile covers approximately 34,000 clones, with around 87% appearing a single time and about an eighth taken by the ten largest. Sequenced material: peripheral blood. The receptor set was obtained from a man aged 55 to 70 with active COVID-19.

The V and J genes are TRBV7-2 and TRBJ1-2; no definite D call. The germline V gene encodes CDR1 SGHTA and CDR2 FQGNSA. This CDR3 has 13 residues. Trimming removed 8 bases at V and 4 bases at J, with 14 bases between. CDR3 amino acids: CASGQEARYGYTF. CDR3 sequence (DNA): TGTGCCAGCGGCCAGGAGGCTCGCTATGGCTACACCTTC.

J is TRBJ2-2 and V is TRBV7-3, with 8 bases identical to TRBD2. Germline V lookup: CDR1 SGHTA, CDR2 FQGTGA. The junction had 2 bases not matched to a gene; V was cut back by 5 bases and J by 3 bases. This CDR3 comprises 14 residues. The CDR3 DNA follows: TGTGCCAGCAGCCGGGGGGGTGACACCGGGGAGCTGTTTTTT. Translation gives CASSRGGDTGELFF.

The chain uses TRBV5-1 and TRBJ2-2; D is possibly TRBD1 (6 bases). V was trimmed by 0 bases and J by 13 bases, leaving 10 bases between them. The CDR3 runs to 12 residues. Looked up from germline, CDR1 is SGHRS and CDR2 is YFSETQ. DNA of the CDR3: TGCGCCAGCAGCTTGGAGGGACACACGCTGTTTTTT. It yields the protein CASSLEGHTLFF.

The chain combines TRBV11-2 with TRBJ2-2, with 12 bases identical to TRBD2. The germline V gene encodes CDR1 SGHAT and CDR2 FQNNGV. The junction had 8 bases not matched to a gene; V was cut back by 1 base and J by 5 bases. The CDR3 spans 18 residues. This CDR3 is CASSLAPGLAGGTGELFF. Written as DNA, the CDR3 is TGTGCCAGCAGCTTAGCCCCGGGGCTAGCGGGGGGGACCGGGGAGCTGTTTTTT.

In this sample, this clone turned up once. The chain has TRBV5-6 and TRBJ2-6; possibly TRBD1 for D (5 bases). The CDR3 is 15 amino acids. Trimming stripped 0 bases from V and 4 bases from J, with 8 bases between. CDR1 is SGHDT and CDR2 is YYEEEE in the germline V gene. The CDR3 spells CASSLVGVGANVLTF. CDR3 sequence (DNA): TGTGCCAGCAGCTTGGTAGGGGTCGGGGCCAACGTCCTGACTTTC.

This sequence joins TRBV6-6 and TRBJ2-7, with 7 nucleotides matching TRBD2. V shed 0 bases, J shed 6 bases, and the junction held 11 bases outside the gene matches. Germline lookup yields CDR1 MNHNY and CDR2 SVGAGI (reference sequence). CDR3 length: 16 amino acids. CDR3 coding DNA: TGTGCCAGCAGTTACTCGGTAAGACTAGCCACTATCGAGCAGTACTTC. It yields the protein CASSYSVRLATIEQYF.

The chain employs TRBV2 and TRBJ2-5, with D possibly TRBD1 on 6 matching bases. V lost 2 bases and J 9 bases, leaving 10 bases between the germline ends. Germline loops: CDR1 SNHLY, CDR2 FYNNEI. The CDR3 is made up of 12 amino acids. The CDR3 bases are TGTGCCAGCAGTGAAACAGAGGGGGCCCAGTACTTC. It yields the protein CASSETEGAQYF.

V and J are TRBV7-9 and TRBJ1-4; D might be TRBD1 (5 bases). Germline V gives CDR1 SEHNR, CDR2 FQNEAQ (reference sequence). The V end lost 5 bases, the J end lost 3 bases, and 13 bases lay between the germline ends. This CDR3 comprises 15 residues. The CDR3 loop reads CASSLSGGPNEKLFF. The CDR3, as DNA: TGTGCCAGCAGCCTCAGCGGGGGACCTAATGAAAAACTGTTTTTT.

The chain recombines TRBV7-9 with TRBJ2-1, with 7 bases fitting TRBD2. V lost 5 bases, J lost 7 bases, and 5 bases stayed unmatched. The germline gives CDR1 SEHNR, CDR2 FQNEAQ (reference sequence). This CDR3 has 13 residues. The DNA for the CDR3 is TGTGCCAGCAGCGCCCCACTAGCGAATGAGCAGTTCTTC. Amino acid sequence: CASSAPLANEQFF. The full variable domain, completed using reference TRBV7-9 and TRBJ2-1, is DTGVSQNPRHKITKRGQNVTFRCDPISEHNRLYWYRQTLGQGPEFLTYFQNEAQLEKSRLLSDRFSAERPKGSFSTLEIQRTEQGDSAMYLCASSAPLANEQFFGPGTRLTVL.

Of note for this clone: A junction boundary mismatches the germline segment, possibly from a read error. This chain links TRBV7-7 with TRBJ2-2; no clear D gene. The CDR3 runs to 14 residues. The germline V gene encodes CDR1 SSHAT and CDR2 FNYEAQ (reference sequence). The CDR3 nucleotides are TGTGCTAGCAGCTTAGACAAGAACACCGGGGAGCTGTTTTTT. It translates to CASSLDKNTGELFF.

The CDR3 DNA reads TGTGCCAGTAGTTCCCTCACAGATACGCAGTATTTT. Amino acids: CASSSLTDTQYF. The chain couples TRBV19 to TRBJ2-3; D gene ambiguous. V lost 5 bases and J lost 2, with 5 bases in between. The germline gives CDR1 LNHDA, CDR2 SQIVND (reference sequence). The CDR3 totals 12 residues.

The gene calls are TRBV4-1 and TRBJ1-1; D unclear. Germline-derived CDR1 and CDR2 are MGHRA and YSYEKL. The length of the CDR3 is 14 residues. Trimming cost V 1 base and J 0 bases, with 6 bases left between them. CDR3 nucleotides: TGCGCCAGCAGCCAAGTAGTATTGAACACTGAAGCTTTCTTT. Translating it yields CASSQVVLNTEAFF.

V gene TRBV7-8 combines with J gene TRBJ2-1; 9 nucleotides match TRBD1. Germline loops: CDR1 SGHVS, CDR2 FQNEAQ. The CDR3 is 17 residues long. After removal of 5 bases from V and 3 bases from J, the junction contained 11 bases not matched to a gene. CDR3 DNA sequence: TGTGCCAGCAGCCCTACCGGGGGGACAGGGATCTACAATGAGCAGTTCTTC. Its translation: CASSPTGGTGIYNEQFF. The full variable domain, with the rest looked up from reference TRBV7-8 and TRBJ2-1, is GAGVSQSPRYKVAKRGQDVALRCDPISGHVSLFWYQQALGQGPEFLTYFQNEAQLDKSGLPSDRFFAERPEGSVSTLKIQRTQQEDSAVYLCASSPTGGTGIYNEQFFGPGTRLTVL.

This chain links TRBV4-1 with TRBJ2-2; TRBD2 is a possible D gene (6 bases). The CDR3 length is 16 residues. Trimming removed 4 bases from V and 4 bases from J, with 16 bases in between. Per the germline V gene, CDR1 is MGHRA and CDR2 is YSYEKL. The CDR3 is CASSPETSSGTGELFF. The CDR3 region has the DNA TGCGCCAGCAGCCCAGAGACTAGTTCGGGCACCGGGGAGCTGTTTTTT.

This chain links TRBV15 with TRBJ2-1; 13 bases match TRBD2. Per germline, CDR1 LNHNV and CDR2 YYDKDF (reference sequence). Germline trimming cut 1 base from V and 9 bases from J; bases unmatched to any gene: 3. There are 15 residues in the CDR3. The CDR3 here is CATSRGLAGGTEQFF. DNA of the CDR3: TGTGCCACCAGCAGAGGACTAGCGGGGGGAACTGAGCAGTTCTTC.

The CDR3 DNA sequence: TGTGCCAGTAGACTAACGACGGCGAACACCGGGGAGCTGTTTTTT. Amino acids: CASRLTTANTGELFF. This chain connects TRBV7-8 to TRBJ2-2; perhaps TRBD2 as D (5 bases). Between the trimmed V and J ends, which lost 9 bases and 0 bases, there was a span of 14 bases. The CDR3 runs 15 residues. Per germline, CDR1 SGHVS and CDR2 FQNEAQ.

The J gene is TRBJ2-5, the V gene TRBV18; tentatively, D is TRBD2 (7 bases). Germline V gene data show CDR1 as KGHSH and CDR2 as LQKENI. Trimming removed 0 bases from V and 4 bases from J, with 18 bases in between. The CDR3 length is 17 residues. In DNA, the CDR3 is TGTGCCAGCTCACCACCGTCCGGGGGGCCAGGGGTAGAGACCCAGTACTTC. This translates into CASSPPSGGPGVETQYF.

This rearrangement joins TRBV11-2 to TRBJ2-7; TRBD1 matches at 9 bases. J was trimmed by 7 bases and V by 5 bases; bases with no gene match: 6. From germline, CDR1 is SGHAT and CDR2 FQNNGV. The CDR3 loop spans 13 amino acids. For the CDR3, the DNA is TGTGCCAGCAGCCGGACAGGGGTTGGGGAGCAGTACTTC. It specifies CASSRTGVGEQYF.

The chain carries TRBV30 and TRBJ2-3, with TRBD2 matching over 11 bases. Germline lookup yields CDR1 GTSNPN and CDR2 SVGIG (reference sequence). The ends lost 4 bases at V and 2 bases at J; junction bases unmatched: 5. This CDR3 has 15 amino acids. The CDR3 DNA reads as TGTGCCTGGACCAAGGGACTAGCGGCCACAGATACGCAGTATTTT. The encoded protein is CAWTKGLAATDTQYF.

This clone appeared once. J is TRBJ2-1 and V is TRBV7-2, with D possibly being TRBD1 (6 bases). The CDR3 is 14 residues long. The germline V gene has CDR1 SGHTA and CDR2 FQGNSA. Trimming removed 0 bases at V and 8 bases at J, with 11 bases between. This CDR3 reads CASSLAQGLHEQFF. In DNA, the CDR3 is TGTGCCAGCAGCTTAGCACAGGGTCTGCATGAGCAGTTCTTC.

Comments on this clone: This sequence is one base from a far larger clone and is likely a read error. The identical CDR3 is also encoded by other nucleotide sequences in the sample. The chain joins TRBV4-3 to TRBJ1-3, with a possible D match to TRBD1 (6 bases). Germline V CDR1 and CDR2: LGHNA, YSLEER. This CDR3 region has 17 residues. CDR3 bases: TGCGCAAGCAGCCAGCGATGGGGGGGGCGACCTGGAAACACCATATATTTT. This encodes CASSQRWGGRPGNTIYF.

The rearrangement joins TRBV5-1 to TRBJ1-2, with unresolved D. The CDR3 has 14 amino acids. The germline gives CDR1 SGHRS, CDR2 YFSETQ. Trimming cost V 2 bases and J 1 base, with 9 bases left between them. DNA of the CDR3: TGCGCCAGCAGCTTAAACAGCTATAACTATGGCTACACCTTC. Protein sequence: CASSLNSYNYGYTF.

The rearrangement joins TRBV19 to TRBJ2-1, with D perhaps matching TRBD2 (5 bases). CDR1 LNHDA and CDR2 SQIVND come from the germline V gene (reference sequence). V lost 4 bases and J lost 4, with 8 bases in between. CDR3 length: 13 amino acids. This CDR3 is CASSTLAYNEQFF. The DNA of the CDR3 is TGTGCCAGTAGTACCCTAGCATACAATGAGCAGTTCTTC. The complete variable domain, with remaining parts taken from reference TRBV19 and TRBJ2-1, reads DGGITQSPKYLFRKEGQNVTLSCEQNLNHDAMYWYRQDPGQGLRLIYYSQIVNDFQKGDIAEGYSVSREKKESFPLTVTSAQKNPTAFYLCASSTLAYNEQFFGPGTRLTVL.

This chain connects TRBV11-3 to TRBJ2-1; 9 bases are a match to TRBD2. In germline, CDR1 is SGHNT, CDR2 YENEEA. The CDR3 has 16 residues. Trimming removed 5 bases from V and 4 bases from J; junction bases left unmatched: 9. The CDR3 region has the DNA TGTGCCAGCAGCCCCAGGACTAGCGAACTTTACAATGAGCAGTTCTTC. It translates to CASSPRTSELYNEQFF.

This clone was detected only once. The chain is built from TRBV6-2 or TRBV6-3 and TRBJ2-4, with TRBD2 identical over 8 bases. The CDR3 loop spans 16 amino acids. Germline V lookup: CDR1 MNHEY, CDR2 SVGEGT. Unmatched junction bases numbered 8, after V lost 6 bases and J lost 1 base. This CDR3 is CASSHETSEAKNIQYF. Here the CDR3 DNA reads TGTGCCAGCAGCCACGAGACTAGCGAGGCCAAAAACATTCAGTACTTC.

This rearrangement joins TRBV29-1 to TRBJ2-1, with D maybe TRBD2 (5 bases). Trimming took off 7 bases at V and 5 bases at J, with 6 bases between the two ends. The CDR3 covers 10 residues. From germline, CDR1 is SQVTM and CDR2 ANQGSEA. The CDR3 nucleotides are TGCAGCGGGCGGGACAATGAGCAGTTCTTC. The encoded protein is CSGRDNEQFF.

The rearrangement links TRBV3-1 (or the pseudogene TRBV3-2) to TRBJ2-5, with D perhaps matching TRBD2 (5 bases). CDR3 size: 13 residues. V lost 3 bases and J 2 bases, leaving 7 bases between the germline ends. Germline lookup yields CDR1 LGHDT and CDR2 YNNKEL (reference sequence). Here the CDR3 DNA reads TGTGCCAGCAGCCAGGGCGGGCAAGAGACCCAGTACTTC. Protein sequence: CASSQGGQETQYF.